The 32 T cell receptor beta chains below come from one sample, sequenced in a study of tumor and adjacent non-tumor tissue in lung cancer (dated by TCRdb to the late 2010s). The library was obtained by multiplex PCR. The sequencing machine was an Illumina HiSeq 2500. Following protocols modified from ARM-PCR, the researchers constructed TCRbeta libraries through three rounds of nested PCR with primers (Table S4). Through fastp at Q25 and MiXCR, TCRdb rebuilt clones from the public reads, retaining in-frame beta chains. Rows with a matching CDR3 protein are joined into one entry that keeps the most common DNA and genes. The sample table records 200,000 or so distinct CDR3 sequences; 60% to 85% of these occur just once. The ten biggest clones cover approximately 25% of the sample. RNA was isolated from bulk unsorted tissue, and RNA quality was assessed with a NanoDrop ND-1000 and an Agilent 2100. Sequenced: lung tumor tissue. The source is a man aged 60 to 75 with non-small cell lung cancer.

J is TRBJ2-7 and V is TRBV5-1; D not resolved. Germline CDR1 and CDR2: SGHRS and YFSETQ. V lost 4 bases to trimming and J lost 0 bases, with 8 bases between them. The CDR3 covers 13 residues. CDR3 coding DNA: TGCGCCAGCAGCCCAGCAAGCTCCTACGAGCAGTACTTC. Its protein is CASSPASSYEQYF. The whole variable domain, remainder taken from reference TRBV5-1 and TRBJ2-7, is KAGVTQTPRYLIKTRGQQVTLSCSPISGHRSVSWYQQTPGQGLQFLFEYFSETQRNKGNFPGRFSGRQFSNSRSEMNVSTLELGDSALYLCASSPASSYEQYFGPGTRLTVT.

This chain joins TRBV10-3 and TRBJ2-6, with TRBD1 identical over 12 bases. Germline loops: CDR1 ENHRY, CDR2 SYGVKD. This CDR3 comprises 17 residues. J gave up 4 bases and V 3 bases, and 4 bases lay outside the gene matches. CDR3 amino acids: CAISDRDRGPGANVLTF. The CDR3 coding sequence is TGTGCCATCAGTGACCGGGACAGGGGGCCCGGGGCCAACGTCCTGACTTTC.

This clonotype showed up many times. This rearrangement joins TRBV20-1 to TRBJ2-2; D gene ambiguous. Germline CDR1 DFQATT, CDR2 SNEGSKA (reference sequence). Between the trimmed V and J ends, which lost 3 bases and 2 bases, there was a span of 10 bases. The CDR3 extends over 14 amino acids. The CDR3 sequence is CSARRSINTGELFF. CDR3 in DNA: TGCAGTGCTAGGCGAAGTATAAACACCGGGGAGCTGTTTTTT.

A word on this clonotype: The final CDR3 position lacks the conserved phenylalanine or tryptophan, pointing to a likely read error. The chain is built from TRBV11-3 and TRBJ1-1; the D is unclear. The CDR3 covers 14 residues. V dropped 5 bases and J dropped 4 bases, with 14 bases sitting between them. Germline loops: CDR1 SGHNT, CDR2 YENEEA. The DNA of the CDR3 is TGTGCCAGCAGCCGAGGATGTGGGAGCACTGAAGCTTTCTAT. Translation gives CASSRGCGSTEAFY.

This clonotype was picked up one time. One junction end disagrees with the germline gene, perhaps due to a read error. The V call is TRBV29-1, the J call TRBJ2-3, with TRBD2 matching 13 bases. CDR1 SQVTM and CDR2 ANQGSEA come from the germline V gene. This CDR3 contains 15 residues. CDR3 nucleotides: TGCAGCGGACGAGGGACTAGCGGGGCCGCAGATATGCAGTATTTT. This translates into CSGRGTSGAADMQYF.

About this clonotype itself: Just one base apart from a much larger clone, this may be a read error. J is TRBJ1-2 and V is TRBV20-1; 10 nucleotides match TRBD1. The V gene end was trimmed by 6 bases and the J gene end by 3 bases; junction bases not matched to a gene: 7. Germline V gives CDR1 DFQATT, CDR2 SNEGSKA (reference sequence). The CDR3 contains 14 residues. The CDR3 region has the DNA TGCAGTGCCCGAGTGGACAGGGGGGACTATGGCTACACCTTC. It specifies CSARVDRGDYGYTF.

V gene TRBV20-1 combines with J gene TRBJ2-7; 10 bases align to TRBD1. Per the germline V gene, CDR1 is DFQATT and CDR2 is SNEGSKA (reference sequence). The V gene end was trimmed by 6 bases and the J gene end by 2 bases; junction bases not matched to a gene: 10. The CDR3 loop spans 15 amino acids. The CDR3: CSAQPGTGVTYEQYF. The CDR3 DNA reads as TGCAGTGCGCAACCCGGGACAGGGGTAACCTACGAGCAGTACTTC.

A remark on this clonotype: A single base separates this from a much larger clone, so it may be a read error. The chain employs TRBV20-1 and TRBJ2-3; TRBD1 aligns across 12 bases. The CDR3 totals 13 residues. The V and J ends lost 5 bases and 7 bases, in that order; junction bases with no gene match: 4. Germline V gene lookup returns CDR1 DFQATT and CDR2 SNEGSKA (reference sequence). The CDR3 DNA reads TGCAGTGCTTCGGGACAGGGGGCAAATACGCAGTATTTT. It encodes CSASGQGANTQYF.

This chain connects TRBV20-1 to TRBJ1-5; D not certain. Deletions cut 3 bases from V and 0 bases from J, with 9 bases between. Per germline, CDR1 DFQATT and CDR2 SNEGSKA (reference sequence). The CDR3 totals 14 residues. The CDR3 loop reads CSASKAYSNQPQHF. For the CDR3, the DNA is TGCAGTGCTAGTAAGGCTTATAGCAATCAGCCCCAGCATTTT.

A note on this clonotype: A read error may be the cause here, since a much bigger clone is one base away. Given the absence of the conserved phenylalanine or tryptophan at the CDR3 end, a read error is likely. CDR3: CASSHPLTSRDTQYY. The CDR3 bases are TGCGCCAGCAGCCATCCTCTGACTAGCAGGGATACGCAGTATTAT. The gene calls are TRBV4-1 and TRBJ2-3; 7 positions match TRBD2. There are 15 residues in the CDR3. Germline V gene sequence: CDR1 MGHRA, CDR2 YSYEKL. Unmatched junction bases numbered 9, after V lost 3 bases and J lost 6 bases.

This clonotype has just a few counts. A much larger clone lies a single base off, so this may be a read error. The chain joins TRBV20-1 to TRBJ2-1; maybe TRBD2 (6 bases). The CDR3 contains 14 residues. Germline assignment: CDR1 DFQATT and CDR2 SNEGSKA (reference sequence). Here the CDR3 reads CSTSPRRVDNEQFF. The CDR3 DNA follows: TGCAGTACTAGCCCCCGGCGGGTAGACAATGAGCAGTTCTTC.

With respect to this clonotype: The junction differs from germline at one of its ends, possibly a read error. This chain uses TRBV6-5 with TRBJ1-1; the D gene is possibly TRBD1 (5 bases). This CDR3 contains 14 residues. Germline CDR1 and CDR2: MNHEY and SVGAGI. CDR3 DNA sequence: TGTGCCAGCAGTTATCGCAGGGCTGGCACCGAAGCTATCTTT. Encoded protein: CASSYRRAGTEAIF.

The chain is built from TRBV11-3 and TRBJ1-2, with 7 bases identical to TRBD1. The CDR3 covers 12 residues. Germline CDR1 and CDR2: SGHNT and YENEEA. Here the CDR3 DNA reads TGTCCCATCAACTCGGGACAGTATGGCTACACCTTC. It is translated as CPINSGQYGYTF. The whole variable domain, filled in from reference TRBV11-3 and TRBJ1-2, reads EAGVVQSPRYKIIEKKQPVAFWCNPISGHNTLYWYLQNLGQGPELLIRYENEEAVDDSQLPKDRFSAERLKGVDSTLKIQPAELGDSAVYLCPINSGQYGYTFGSGTRLTVV.

The rearrangement links TRBV11-3 to TRBJ2-1; 7 bases fit TRBD2. V dropped 1 base and J dropped 14; count of bases not matched to a gene: 14. Germline assignment: CDR1 SGHNT and CDR2 YENEEA. The CDR3 consists of 15 residues. This chain's CDR3 is CASSLGASGRGEKFF. CDR3 sequence (DNA): TGTGCCAGCAGCTTAGGAGCTAGCGGAAGAGGGGAGAAGTTCTTC.

Ten or more counts support this clonotype. The gene calls are TRBV12-3 or TRBV12-4 and TRBJ1-2; possible D gene TRBD1, 5 bases. This CDR3 contains 15 residues. Trimming removed 3 bases at V and 4 bases at J, with 15 bases between. CDR3 loop: CASSFGRERGYGYTF. Here the CDR3 DNA reads TGTGCCAGCAGTTTCGGACGCGAAAGGGGCTATGGCTACACCTTC.

Worth noting for this clonotype: Since a much larger clone is just one base distant, this may be a read error. The V gene is TRBV20-1, the J gene TRBJ2-1, with D perhaps TRBD1 or TRBD2 (6 bases each). The CDR3 is 16 residues long. Germline values: CDR1 DFQATT, CDR2 SNEGSKA (reference sequence). In DNA, the CDR3 is TGCGGTGCAGTCCTCCCTCTCCCGGGGGCTTACAATGAGCAGTTCTTC. Translating it yields CGAVLPLPGAYNEQFF.

A remark on this clonotype: This may be a read error: a much more frequent sequence differs by one nucleotide. The V call is TRBV5-4, the J call TRBJ2-5; no clear D gene. V was pared by 4 bases and J by 1 base, with 11 bases between. The CDR3 consists of 14 residues. CDR1 is SGHNT and CDR2 is YYREEE in the germline V gene (reference sequence). Here the CDR3 reads CASSLYEIQETQYF. As DNA, the CDR3 is TGTGCCAGCAGCCTCTACGAGATCCAAGAGACCCAGTACTTC.

The chain carries TRBV20-1 and TRBJ1-5, with D perhaps matching TRBD1 (5 bases). This CDR3 region has 12 residues. CDR1 and CDR2 from the germline V gene are DFQATT and SNEGSKA (reference sequence). Deletions cut 8 bases from V and 11 bases from J, with 19 bases between. Written as DNA, the CDR3 is TGCAGTTCACAAAGAGGGGACCAGTCCCAGCATTTT. Translated, it gives CSSQRGDQSQHF.

Comments on this clonotype: Possible read error: a much larger clone is one base away. V is TRBV20-1 and J is TRBJ1-1, with D possibly being TRBD1 (5 bases). Between the trimmed V and J ends, which lost 4 bases and 4 bases, there was a span of 16 bases. CDR3 length: 14 residues. Germline CDR1 and CDR2: DFQATT and SNEGSKA (reference sequence). CDR3 residues: CSAKDLVGPTEAFF. The CDR3 DNA follows: TGCAGTGCTAAAGACCTAGTGGGGCCCACTGAAGCTTTCTTT.

This clonotype is categorized as medium-sized. The chain links TRBV11-2 to TRBJ2-7; D is ambiguous. CDR3 length: 17 residues. The V and J ends lost 4 bases and 1 base respectively, with 20 bases between them. Germline CDR1 reads SGHAT; CDR2 reads FQNNGV. This CDR3 reads CASSYVTTPTFSYEQYF. DNA for the CDR3: TGTGCCAGCAGCTACGTCACGACACCTACCTTTTCCTACGAGCAGTACTTC.

This clonotype was detected ten times or more. The genes are TRBV6-1 and TRBJ2-1; tentative D call: TRBD2 (6 bases). The CDR3 contains 15 residues. Germline CDR1 reads MNHNS; CDR2 reads SASEGT. The ends were cut back, 4 bases at V and 2 bases at J, with 12 bases in the middle. This chain's CDR3 is CASSGDGGAYNEQFF. CDR3 DNA sequence: TGTGCCAGCAGTGGGGATGGCGGGGCCTACAATGAGCAGTTCTTC.

On this clonotype: A junction end diverges from the germline sequence, so it may reflect a read error. The chain carries TRBV30 and TRBJ1-3, with TRBD1 identical over 8 bases. The germline V gene has CDR1 GTSNPN and CDR2 SVGIG (reference sequence). This CDR3 region has 16 residues. The CDR3 sequence is CAWRIGTGLFGNTICF. CDR3 nucleotides: TGTGCCTGGAGGATCGGGACAGGACTTTTTGGAAACACCATATGTTTT.

This clonotype was counted only a few times. V is TRBV6-5 and J is TRBJ2-7; the D gene is possibly TRBD2 (6 bases). Germline CDR1 reads MNHEY; CDR2 reads SVGAGI. Trimming shortened V by 0 bases and J by 3 bases, and 15 bases separated the two germline ends. CDR3 length: 16 residues. CDR3 protein: CASSYSTAGRRYEQYF. The CDR3, as DNA: TGTGCCAGCAGTTACTCTACCGCGGGACGCCGCTACGAGCAGTACTTC.

Note on this clonotype: The junction does not match germline at one end; this may be a read error. CDR3 loop: CASSDPTVTGELFF. CDR3 sequence (DNA): TGTGCCTCCAGTGATCCGACAGTAACCGGGGAGCTGTTTTTT. The V call is TRBV24-1, the J call TRBJ2-2; D possibly corresponds to TRBD1 (5 bases). Germline values: CDR1 KGHDR, CDR2 SFDVKD. This CDR3 has 14 residues.

With respect to this clonotype: The junction shows a germline mismatch at one end, possibly a read error. This chain connects TRBV20-1 to TRBJ2-7; TRBD1 aligns across 8 bases. Germline V gene lookup returns CDR1 DFQATT and CDR2 SNEGSKA (reference sequence). The CDR3 contains 14 residues. CDR3 nucleotide sequence: TGCAATGCTCGCAGGGGGCGTGGGGTTTACGAGCAGTACTTC. Its protein product is CNARRGRGVYEQYF.

This clonotype was observed a single time. Relative to the germline gene, one junction end is altered; a read error may explain this. This chain uses TRBV11-3 with TRBJ2-3, with 9 bases identical to TRBD2. There are 17 residues in the CDR3. The V gene's germline CDR1 is SGHNT and CDR2 YENEEA. The CDR3 sequence is CASSPVLGAGGTDKQYF. The CDR3 coding sequence is TGTGCCAGCAGCCCCGTCTTGGGAGCGGGAGGAACAGATAAGCAGTATTTT.

The chain is built from TRBV5-4 and TRBJ2-1; D gene uncertain. V was clipped by 4 bases and J by 5 bases, with 16 bases between them. This CDR3 comprises 15 residues. Germline V gene lookup returns CDR1 SGHNT and CDR2 YYREEE (reference sequence). The CDR3 sequence is CASSTPRVSDNEQFF. Written as DNA, the CDR3 is TGTGCCAGCAGCACCCCAAGGGTTTCCGACAATGAGCAGTTCTTC.

The rearrangement uses TRBV11-2 and TRBJ2-1; D assignment may be TRBD1 or TRBD2 (6 bases each). The CDR3 is made up of 15 amino acids. The V gene's germline CDR1 is SGHAT and CDR2 FQNNGV. V lost 11 bases, J lost 6 bases, and 23 bases lay in between. CDR3 region: CAGACSWGAGNEQFF. In DNA form, the CDR3 reads TGTGCCGGAGCGTGTAGCTGGGGGGCCGGCAATGAGCAGTTCTTC.

For this clonotype: The missing conserved phenylalanine or tryptophan at the end of this CDR3 makes a read error likely. The chain combines TRBV6-5 with TRBJ2-7, with D unresolved. CDR3 length: 14 amino acids. V dropped 7 bases and J dropped 4 bases, with 17 bases sitting between them. CDR1 is MNHEY, CDR2 SVGAGI, per germline. CDR3 DNA: TGTGCCAGCATAACCGGGTGTACCTCGTACGAGCAGTACATC. Protein: CASITGCTSYEQYI.

A word on this clonotype: This may be a read error, as it is one base from a much larger clone. The chain combines TRBV6-5 with TRBJ1-1, with no clear D. The V gene's germline CDR1 is MNHEY and CDR2 SVGAGI. This CDR3 spans 14 amino acids. The V end was cut by 7 bases, the J end by 0 bases, with 12 bases between. Here the CDR3 DNA reads TGTGCCAGCACCGACGTCACCATGAACACTGAAGCTTTCTTT. It codes for CASTDVTMNTEAFF.

Of note for this clonotype: Here the CDR3 omits its conserved ending phenylalanine or tryptophan, so a read error is the likely source. V gene TRBV11-2 combines with J gene TRBJ2-5; D may match TRBD1 or TRBD2 (5 bases each). CDR3 length equals 14 residues. V gave up 6 bases and J gave up 4 bases, with 15 bases separating them. Germline V CDR1 and CDR2: SGHAT, FQNNGV. The CDR3 region has the DNA TGTGCCAGCAGATTGAGTGGGGGATTAGAGACCCAGTACATC. This gives the protein CASRLSGGLETQYI.

In the case of this clonotype: A much larger clone is a single base away; this may be a read error. The chain combines TRBV6-5 with TRBJ1-1; D not certain. This CDR3 is 13 amino acids long. Germline CDR1 is MNHEY and CDR2 is SVGAGI. Written as DNA, the CDR3 is TGTGGCAGCAGTTACTCAGGGAACACTGAAGCTTTCTTT. It yields the protein CGSSYSGNTEAFF.